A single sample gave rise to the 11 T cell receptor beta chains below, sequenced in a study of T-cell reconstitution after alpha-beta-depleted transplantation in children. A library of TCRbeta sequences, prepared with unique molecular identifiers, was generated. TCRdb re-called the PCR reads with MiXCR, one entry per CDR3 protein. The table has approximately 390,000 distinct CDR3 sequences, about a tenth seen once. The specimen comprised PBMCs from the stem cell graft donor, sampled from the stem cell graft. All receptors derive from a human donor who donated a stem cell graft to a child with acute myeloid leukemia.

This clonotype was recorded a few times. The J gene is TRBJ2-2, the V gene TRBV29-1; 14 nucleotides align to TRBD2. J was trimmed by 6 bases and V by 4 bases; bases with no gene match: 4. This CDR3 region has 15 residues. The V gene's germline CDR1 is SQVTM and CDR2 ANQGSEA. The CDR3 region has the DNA TGCAGCGTTGGGGGACTAGCGGGAGTTGCCGGGGAGCTGTTTTTT. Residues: CSVGGLAGVAGELFF.

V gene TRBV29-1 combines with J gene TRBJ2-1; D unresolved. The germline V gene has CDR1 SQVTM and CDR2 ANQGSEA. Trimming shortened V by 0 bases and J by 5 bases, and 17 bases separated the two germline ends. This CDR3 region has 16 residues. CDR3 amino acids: CSVEDRRATSHNEQFF. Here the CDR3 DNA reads TGCAGCGTTGAAGATAGGCGTGCCACATCTCACAATGAGCAGTTCTTC.

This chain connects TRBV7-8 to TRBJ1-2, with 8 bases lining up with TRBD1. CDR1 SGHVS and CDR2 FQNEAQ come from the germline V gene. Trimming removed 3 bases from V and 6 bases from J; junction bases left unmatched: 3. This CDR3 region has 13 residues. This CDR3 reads CASSFRTGHGYTF. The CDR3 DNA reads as TGTGCCAGCAGCTTCCGGACAGGGCATGGCTACACCTTC.

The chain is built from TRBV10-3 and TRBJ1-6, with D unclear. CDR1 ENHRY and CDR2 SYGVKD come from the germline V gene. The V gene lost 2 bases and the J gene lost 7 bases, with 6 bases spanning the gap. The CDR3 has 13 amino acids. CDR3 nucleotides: TGTGCCATCAGTGAGCCGGGGAATTCACCCCTCCACTTT. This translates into CAISEPGNSPLHF.

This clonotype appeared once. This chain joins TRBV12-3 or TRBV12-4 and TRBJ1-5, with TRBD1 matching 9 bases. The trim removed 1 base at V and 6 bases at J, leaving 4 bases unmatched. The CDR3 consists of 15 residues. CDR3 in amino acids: CASSLVGTGFQPQHF. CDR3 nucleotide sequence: TGTGCCAGCAGTTTAGTCGGGACAGGGTTTCAGCCCCAGCATTTT.

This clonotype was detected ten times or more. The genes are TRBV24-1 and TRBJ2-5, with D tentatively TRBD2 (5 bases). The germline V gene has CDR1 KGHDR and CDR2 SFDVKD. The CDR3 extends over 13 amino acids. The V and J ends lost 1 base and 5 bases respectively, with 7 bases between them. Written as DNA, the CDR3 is TGTGCCACCAGTGATTTTGGGGAGGAGACCCAGTACTTC. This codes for CATSDFGEETQYF.

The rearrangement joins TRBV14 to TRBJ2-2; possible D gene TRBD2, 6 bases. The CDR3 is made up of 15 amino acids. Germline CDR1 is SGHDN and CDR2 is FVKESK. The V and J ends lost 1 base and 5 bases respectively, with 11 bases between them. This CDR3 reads CASSQGYGRTGELFF. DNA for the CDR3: TGTGCCAGCAGCCAAGGGTACGGGAGAACCGGGGAGCTGTTTTTT.

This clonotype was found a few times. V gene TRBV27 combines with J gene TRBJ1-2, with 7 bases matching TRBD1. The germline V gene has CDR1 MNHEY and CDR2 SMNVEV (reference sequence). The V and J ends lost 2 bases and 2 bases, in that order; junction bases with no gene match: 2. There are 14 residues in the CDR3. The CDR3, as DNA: TGTGCCAGCAGTTTAAGGGGGCGCAACTATGGCTACACCTTC. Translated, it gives CASSLRGRNYGYTF.

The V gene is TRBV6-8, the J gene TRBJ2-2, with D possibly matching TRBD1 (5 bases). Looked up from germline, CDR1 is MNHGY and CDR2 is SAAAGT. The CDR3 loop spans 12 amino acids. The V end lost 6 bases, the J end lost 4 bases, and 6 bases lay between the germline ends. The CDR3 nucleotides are TGTGCCAGCAGAGGGGTCACCGGGGAGCTGTTTTTT. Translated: CASRGVTGELFF.

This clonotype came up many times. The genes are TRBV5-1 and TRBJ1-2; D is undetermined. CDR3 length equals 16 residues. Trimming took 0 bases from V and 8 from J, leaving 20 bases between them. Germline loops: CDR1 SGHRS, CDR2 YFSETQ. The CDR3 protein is CASSLASPQRPEGYTF. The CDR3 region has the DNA TGCGCCAGCAGCTTGGCCTCCCCACAACGACCGGAAGGCTACACCTTC.

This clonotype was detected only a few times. CDR3 region: CASSLWTPSPGELFF. As DNA, the CDR3 is TGTGCCAGCAGTTTATGGACCCCCAGTCCCGGGGAGCTGTTTTTT. The V and J genes are TRBV12-3 or TRBV12-4 and TRBJ2-2; D is uncertain. V was cut by 2 bases and J by 6 bases, with 13 bases left in between. The CDR3 has 15 amino acids.